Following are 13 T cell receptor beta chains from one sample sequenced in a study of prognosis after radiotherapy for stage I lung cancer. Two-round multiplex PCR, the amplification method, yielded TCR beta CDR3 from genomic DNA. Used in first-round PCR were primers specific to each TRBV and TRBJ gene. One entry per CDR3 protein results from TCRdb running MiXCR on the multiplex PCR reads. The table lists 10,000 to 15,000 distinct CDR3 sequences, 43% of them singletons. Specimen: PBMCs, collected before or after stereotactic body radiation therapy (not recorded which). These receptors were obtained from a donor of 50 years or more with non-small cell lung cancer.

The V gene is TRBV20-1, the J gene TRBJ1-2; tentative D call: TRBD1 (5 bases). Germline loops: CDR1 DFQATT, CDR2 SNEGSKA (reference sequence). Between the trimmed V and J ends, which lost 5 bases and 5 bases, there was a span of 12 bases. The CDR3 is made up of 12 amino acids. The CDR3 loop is CSAGASGYGYTF. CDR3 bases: TGCAGTGCTGGGGCGTCGGGGTATGGCTACACCTTC.

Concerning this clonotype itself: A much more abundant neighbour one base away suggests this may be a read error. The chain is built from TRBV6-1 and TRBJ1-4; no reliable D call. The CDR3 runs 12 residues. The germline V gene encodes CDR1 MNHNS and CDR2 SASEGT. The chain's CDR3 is CASSQGNVKLFF. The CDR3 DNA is TGTGCCAGCAGCCAAGGGAATGTAAAACTGTTTTTT.

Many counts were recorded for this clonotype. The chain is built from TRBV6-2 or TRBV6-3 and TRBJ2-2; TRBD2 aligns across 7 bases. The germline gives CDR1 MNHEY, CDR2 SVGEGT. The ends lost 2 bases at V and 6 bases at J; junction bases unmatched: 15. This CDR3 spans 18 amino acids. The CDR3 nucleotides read TGTGCCAGCAGTTACGCTTGGGTTTTGGGGGGGGTTCCCGGGGAGCTGTTTTTT. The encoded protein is CASSYAWVLGGVPGELFF.

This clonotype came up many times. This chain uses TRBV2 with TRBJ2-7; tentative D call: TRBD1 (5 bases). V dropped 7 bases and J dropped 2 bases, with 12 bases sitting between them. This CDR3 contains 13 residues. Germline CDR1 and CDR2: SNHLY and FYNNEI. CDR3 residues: CASTGQGPYEQYF. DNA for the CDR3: TGTGCCAGCACGGGCCAGGGTCCCTACGAGCAGTACTTC.

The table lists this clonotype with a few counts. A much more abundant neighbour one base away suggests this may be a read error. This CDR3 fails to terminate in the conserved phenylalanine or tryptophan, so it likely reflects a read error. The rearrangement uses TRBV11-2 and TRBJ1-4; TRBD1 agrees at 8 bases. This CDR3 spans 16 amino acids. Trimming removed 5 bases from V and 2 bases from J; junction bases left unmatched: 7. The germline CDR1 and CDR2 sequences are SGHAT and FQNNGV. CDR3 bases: TGTGCCAGCAGCGCGCCGCAGGGGGCGACTAATGAAAAACTGTTTCTT. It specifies CASSAPQGATNEKLFL.

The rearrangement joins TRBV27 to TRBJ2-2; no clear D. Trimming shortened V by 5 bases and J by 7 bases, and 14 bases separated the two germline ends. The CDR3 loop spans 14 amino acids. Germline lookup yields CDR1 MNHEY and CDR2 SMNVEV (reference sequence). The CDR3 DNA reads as TGTGCCAGCAGTGGCACCCTCGTGGGCGGGGAGCTGTTTTTT. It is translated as CASSGTLVGGELFF.

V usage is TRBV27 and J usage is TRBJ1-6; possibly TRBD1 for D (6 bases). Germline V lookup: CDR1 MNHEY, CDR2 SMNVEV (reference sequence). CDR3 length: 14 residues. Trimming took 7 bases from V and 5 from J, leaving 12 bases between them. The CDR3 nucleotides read TGTGCCAGCACTGGGGGCGGACATAATTCACCCCTCCACTTT. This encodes CASTGGGHNSPLHF.

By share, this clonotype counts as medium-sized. This chain's CDR3 is CASSLSGTYNEQFF. The CDR3 coding sequence is TGTGCCAGCAGCCTTAGCGGGACCTACAATGAGCAGTTCTTC. The chain joins TRBV27 to TRBJ2-1; 8 bases match TRBD2. The germline V gene has CDR1 MNHEY and CDR2 SMNVEV (reference sequence). The trim removed 6 bases at V and 2 bases at J, leaving 3 bases unmatched. The CDR3 is 14 residues long.

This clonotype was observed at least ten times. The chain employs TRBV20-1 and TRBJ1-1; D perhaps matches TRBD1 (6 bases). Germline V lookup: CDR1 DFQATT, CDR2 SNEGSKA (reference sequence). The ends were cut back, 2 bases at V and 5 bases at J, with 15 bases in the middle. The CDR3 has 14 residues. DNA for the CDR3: TGCAGTGCTAGAAAGGGAGGGGGGGGAACTGAAGCTTTCTTT. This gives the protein CSARKGGGGTEAFF.

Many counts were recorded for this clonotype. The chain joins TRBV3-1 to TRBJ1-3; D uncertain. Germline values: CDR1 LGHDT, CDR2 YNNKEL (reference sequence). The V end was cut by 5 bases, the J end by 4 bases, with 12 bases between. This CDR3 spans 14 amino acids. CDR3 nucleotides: TGTGCCAGCAGCTTCGGACGGCGCGGAAACACCATATATTTT. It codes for CASSFGRRGNTIYF.

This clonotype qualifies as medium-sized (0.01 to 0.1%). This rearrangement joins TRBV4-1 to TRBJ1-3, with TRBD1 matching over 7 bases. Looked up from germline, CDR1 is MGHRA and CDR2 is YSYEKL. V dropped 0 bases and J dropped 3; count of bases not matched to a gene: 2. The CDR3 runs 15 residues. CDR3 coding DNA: TGCGCCAGCAGCCAAGAAGACAGGGTTGGAAACACCATATATTTT. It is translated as CASSQEDRVGNTIYF.

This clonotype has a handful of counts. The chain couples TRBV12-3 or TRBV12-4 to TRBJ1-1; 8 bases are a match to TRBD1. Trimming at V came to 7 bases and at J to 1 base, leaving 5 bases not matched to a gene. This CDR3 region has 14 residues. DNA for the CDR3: TGTGCCAGCACTTGGACAGGGACGAACACTGAAGCTTTCTTT. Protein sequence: CASTWTGTNTEAFF.

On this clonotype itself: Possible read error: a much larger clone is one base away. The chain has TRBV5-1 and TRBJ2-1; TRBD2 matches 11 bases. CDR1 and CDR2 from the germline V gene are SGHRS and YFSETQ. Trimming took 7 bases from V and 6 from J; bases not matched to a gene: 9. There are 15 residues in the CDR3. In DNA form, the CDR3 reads TGCGCCAGCCATCCTCTAGCGGGAGGATGCAATGAGCAGTTCTTC. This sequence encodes CASHPLAGGCNEQFF.